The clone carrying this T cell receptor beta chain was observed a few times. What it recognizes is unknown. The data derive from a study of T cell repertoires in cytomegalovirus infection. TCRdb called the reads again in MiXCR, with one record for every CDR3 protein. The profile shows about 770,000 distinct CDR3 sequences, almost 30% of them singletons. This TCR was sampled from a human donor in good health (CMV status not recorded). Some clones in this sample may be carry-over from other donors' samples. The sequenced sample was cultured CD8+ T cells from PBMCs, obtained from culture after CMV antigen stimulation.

DNA of the CDR3: TGTGCCAGCTCCCGGGGGGAAGTCTACGAGCAGTACTTC. Amino acid sequence: CASSRGEVYEQYF. The chain joins TRBV6-1 to TRBJ2-7, with 7 bases identical to TRBD2. This CDR3 is built from 13 residues. The ends lost 8 bases at V and 3 bases at J; junction bases unmatched: 7. Germline loops: CDR1 MNHNS, CDR2 SASEGT.